This T cell receptor (beta chain) comes out of a study of cytomegalovirus exposure and HLA in healthy donors (dated by TCRdb to the late 2010s). Broadly, across the study: An earlier analysis of about 560 of the donors reported roughly 300 Gb of sequence data and 95 million to 130 million unique TCR beta sequences obtained from about 170 million T cells. Roughly 320 gigabases of sequencing data and 70 million to 100 million unique TCR sequences made up an early release that covered about 640 HLA-typed donors. Of the 300 to 450 genotyped donors, less than 85% were placed in the genetic ancestry cluster associated with self-reported Caucasian donors. The study aimed to test whether cataloging public T cell receptors could reveal signatures of past pathogen exposure. The study used immunosequencing to profile the T cell repertoires of several hundred subjects and linked those repertoires to cytomegalovirus serostatus. Along with the approximately 670-subject first cohort, a separate validation cohort of roughly 110 different subjects was used. The study combined high-throughput TCR immunosequencing, statistical association of individual TCRs with disease status, and machine learning to predict cytomegalovirus infection status. A later analysis re-analyzed previously published TCR beta repertoires from approximately 670 donors and added high-resolution HLA genotyping to study TCR occurrence patterns. The later analysis used no new phenotypic data to find candidate immune exposures, relying instead on TCR beta sequences and their occurrence across donors. An earlier analysis of 450 to 750 of the donors used high-throughput TCR beta sequencing to judge whether each TCR beta V gene segment behaved as functional or pseudogenic. Donor age, sex, ethnicity and CMV serostatus were compiled alongside the repertoire data. A later genetic analysis used genome-wide SNP genotypes for about three fifths of the 666 donors, treating that subset as a discovery cohort. All discovery cohort repertoires had been generated using a single sequencing platform. Both class I and class II loci were covered by HLA typing, at four-digit resolution. Typing coverage differed by locus: A, B, C, DRB1 and DQB1 were typed in roughly 629-630 donors, DQA1 in about 500, DPA1 in 600 to 610, and DPB1 in just under 490. Because of strong linkage in the cohort, roughly five DR-DQ haplotypes were treated as single units for association and clustering. Among around 400 genotyped donors of the cohort, an average of about 240,000 unique TCR beta nucleotide sequences were sequenced per donor, roughly 20% of them non-productive. General study outcomes and caveats: In vitro tests confirmed that three of the cytomegalovirus-associated TCR beta chains recognize cytomegalovirus antigens. When HLA alleles, especially DR and DQ, strongly co-occurred, TCR associations were difficult to assign to individual alleles. Because HLA typing was missing for some donors at each locus, association tests included only the typed subset. Correlated functional status among segregating V segments might reflect linkage disequilibrium, but an unknown experimental factor could not be ruled out. The study gave a list of 150 to 200 TCR beta chains associated with cytomegalovirus. The classifier was reported to diagnose cytomegalovirus status with high specificity and sensitivity in both the original cohort and the validation cohort. In a later analysis, several top co-occurrence clusters were reported to appear linked to parvovirus B19, influenza, CMV and Epstein-Barr virus. Sequencing depth was assumed to be roughly uniform across donors in the presence/absence analyses, though that assumption may not hold. According to a later analysis, TCR association rates differed among HLA loci, with DRB1 alleles showing the most associated TCRs and HLA-C alleles showing the fewest. In a later analysis, most CMV-associated TCR beta chains were found to appear HLA-restricted, with HLA associations seemingly driven largely by CMV exposure. A further reported finding was that TCR beta sequences accurately predicted the HLA-A and HLA-B alleles for most subjects in the first cohort. CMV serostatus was the only immune exposure information available for the cohort. In a later genetic analysis, fewer N-insertions in productive TCRs were reported among donors in an Asian-associated ancestry cluster than the approximately 630-donor mean. Most TCR sequences were seen in very few donors, while some public TCRs were found in many individuals. A cluster of highly shared sequence variants was judged likely to be a technical artifact of the sequencing pipeline. In a later analysis, HLA-associated TCR beta chains showed more clonal expansion and lower generation probabilities than non-associated chains that were equally common. V-gene and J-gene trimming of TCR beta chains was associated with a missense DCLRE1C variant in a later genetic analysis, and the association was replicated in an independent cohort. Broadly in line with IMGT annotations, most TCR beta V segments showed up in productive rearrangements about 87% or about 30% of the time in an earlier analysis of roughly 590 of the donors. Only TCR beta chains were sequenced in this cohort, and the absence of alpha or paired-chain data limited detectable features. Some IMGT-functional V segments, including TRBV6-2 and TRBV6-3, could not be told apart with the 87-base-pair reads, so those segments were excluded. In a later analysis, some 17,000 TCR beta sequences were associated with specific HLA alleles at a false discovery rate of 0.05. It was suggested by the authors that the approach could potentially be generalized to other disease states and immunological phenotypes. Over 15 rarely observed V segments, including chromosome 9 orphons, were excluded from the earlier analysis of approximately 600 of the donors because counts were too low.

The cohort comprised some 700 healthy bone marrow donors. At the time of sampling, all cohort members were nominally healthy, though unrecorded immune exposures were likely present. The donor tested CMV seronegative and was one of the 352 seronegative cohort members. Every donor gave a peripheral blood sample, and the peripheral blood mononuclear cells from that sample were used for TCR beta sequencing. The Qiagen DNeasy Blood Extraction Kit was used to extract genomic DNA from the blood cell samples. A note on this clone: What this receptor recognizes is not known. No much larger clone is present one base from it, and per-base qualities are unavailable.

The germline V gene (reference sequence) yields MNHEY for CDR1 and SMNVEV for CDR2. From the cysteine through the phenylalanine, the CDR3 covers 11 amino acids. Only CDR3 DNA remains: 33 bases, in frame from the first base. Cut back by 8 bases and 6 bases, the V and J ends lie 11 bases apart. Libraries were prepared through the immunoSEQ multiplex PCR assay. For the multiplex PCR, a mixture combining 60 forward primers for TCR Vbeta segments and 13 reverse primers for TCR Jbeta segments was used. The CDR3 region of rearranged TCR beta genes was amplified from genomic DNA with a multiplex PCR assay. The Illumina HiSeq System was used to sequence the amplified TCR beta libraries as 87-base-pair reads. Under the source paper's analysis protocol: A later analysis tallied some 79 million unique TCR beta chains across the roughly 610 repertoires, and approximately 12 million of those chains were shared by two or more donors. Raw reads were error-corrected and collapsed into unique sequences with a nearest-neighbor algorithm that merged closely related sequences to remove PCR and sequencing errors. Alignment of CDR3 sequences to IMGT reference sequences was used to assign V, D and J gene segments. For a sequence to be retained, a match of at least six nucleotides to both a V gene segment and a J gene segment was required. A rearrangement was called productive if the CDR3 had no stop codons and remained in frame with V and J, and every other rearrangement was called non-productive. CDR3 was defined according to IMGT convention as the region running from the second conserved V-encoded cysteine to the conserved J-encoded phenylalanine. In an earlier analysis of roughly 610 of the donors, sequences lacking an unambiguous match to a single V gene segment were excluded. In an earlier analysis of some 590 of the donors, a V segment was called functional when productive rearrangements were above 56.7%, and segregating when the standard deviation between donors exceeded 5%. A statistical classification framework was built to diagnose cytomegalovirus status from the catalog of TCR beta chain sequences. V and J gene assignment, in a later analysis, came from comparing TCR nucleotide sequences with IMGT/GENE-DB human TR gene sequences. The TCRdist pipeline was used in a later analysis to assign CDR3 sequences and most-parsimonious VDJ recombination scenarios. A later analysis defined each TCR beta chain by its CDR3 amino acid sequence plus V-gene family, and excluded reads lacking a unique V-gene family. A later analysis removed 500 to 600 highly shared, low-generation-probability nucleotide sequences to deal with suspected cross-contamination and a sequencing artifact. In a later analysis, a clonal expansion index for each public chain was calculated from normalized within-repertoire ranks of inferred template counts. A later analysis computed generation probabilities with a VDJ recombination model fitted to out-of-frame rearrangements, and checked the results against IGoR. In a later analysis, TCR-TCR, TCR-HLA and TCR-CMV co-occurrence was scored with hypergeometric tests, and a repertoire-size bias correction was applied to TCR pairs. A later analysis estimated false discovery rates by permuting HLA or CMV assignments 20 times. A later analysis grouped co-occurring TCRs with DBSCAN, adding TCRdist sequence similarity when clustering within HLA-allele-positive subsets. For co-occurrence clustering, repertoires with fewer than 30,000 or more than 120,000 public chains were excluded, along with five repertoires with anomalous nucleotide sharing. The table comes from immuneACCESS by way of TCRdb, which keeps in-frame sequences with V and J called. Part of the clones is missing from these tables; in studies checked, under half for an unresolved V gene and the rest for unknown reasons. For V, J and clone size, that table is used; D and trimming come from the DNA. This sample has about 120,000 clones in its table, and approximately 80% of those were observed once. 3% to 4% of the sample rests with the top ten.

This TCR was sampled from a woman under 40 in good health and CMV-seronegative. The material sequenced was PBMCs. This chain joins TRBV27 to TRBJ2-7; perhaps TRBD2 is the D gene, with 6 bases matching. The DNA sequence is TGTGCCAGCCACTCGGGGGTCGAGCAGTACTTC. Protein translation: CASHSGVEQYF.